This T cell receptor beta chain was obtained from a study of Ad26.COV2.S vaccination and SARS-CoV-2 variants. Study in general: In the study, Ad26.COV2.S was injected intramuscularly once, or twice 56 days apart.

The germline V gene has CDR1 SGHVS and CDR2 FQNEAQ. CDR3 length equals 14 residues. Trimming removed 8 bases from V and 4 bases from J; junction bases left unmatched: 8. Study-wide results and caveats: Breadth, reportedly substantial, characterized the spike-specific CD8+ and CD4+ T cell responses after vaccination.

The protocol was immunoSEQ multiplex PCR, while the TCRdb copy is restricted to in-frame clones and leaves out a portion. Of 350,000 to 600,000 clones in the sample, nearly 90% were seen once. Comments on this clone: Its antigen is not identified.

Stated treatment: around 19 received Ad26.COV2.S at low or high dose, single or two shots; several received placebo; per-sample allocation not given. On day 63 after the first injection, vaccine and placebo recipients gave samples. Recruitment in Boston yielded a donor of adult age, 18-55 years. The sample in question was peripheral blood, obtained in a trial of Ad26.COV2.S vaccine versus placebo. The source of this sequence is a person between 18 and 60 years old who received the Ad26.COV2.S COVID-19 vaccine or a placebo. The V gene is TRBV7-8, the J gene TRBJ1-5; 7 bases map to TRBD1. CDR3 amino acids: CASGMGTVNQPQHF. For the CDR3, the DNA is TGTGCCAGCGGCATGGGGACAGTGAATCAGCCCCAGCATTTT.